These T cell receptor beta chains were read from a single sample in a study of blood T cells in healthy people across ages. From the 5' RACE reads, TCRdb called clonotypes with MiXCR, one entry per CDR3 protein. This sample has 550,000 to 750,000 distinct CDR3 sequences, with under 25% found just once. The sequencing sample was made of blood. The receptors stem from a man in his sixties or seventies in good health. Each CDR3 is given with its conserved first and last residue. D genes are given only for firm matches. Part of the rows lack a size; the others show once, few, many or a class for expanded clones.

CASSEYASKTGGRGYTF | TGTGCCAGCAGTGAATATGCATCAAAAACAGGGGGCCGGGGCTACACCTTC | . | TRBJ1-2 | TRBV25-1 | TRBD1
CASSQPGLAGIQETQYF | TGTGCCAGCAGCCAACCGGGACTAGCGGGAATACAAGAGACCCAGTACTTC | many | TRBJ2-5 | TRBV3-1 | TRBD2
CASSHRTSGAYEQYF | TGTGCCAGCAGCCACAGGACTAGCGGGGCCTACGAGCAGTACTTC | few | TRBJ2-7 | TRBV14 | TRBD2
CASSSSFGNYGYTF | TGTGCCAGCAGTTCAAGTTTTGGGAACTATGGCTACACCTTC | . | TRBJ1-2 | TRBV12-3/TRBV12-4 | .
CASSYSSVAGGYNEQFF | TGTGCCAGCAGTTACTCTTCCGTAGCGGGAGGGTACAATGAGCAGTTCTTC | . | TRBJ2-1 | TRBV6-5 | TRBD2
CASSPQGPQQYF | TGTGCCAGCTCACCACAGGGGCCGCAGCAGTACTTC | . | TRBJ2-7 | TRBV18 | .
CASSDTSVGNEQFF | TGTGCCAGCAGTGACACTAGCGTCGGCAATGAGCAGTTCTTC | . | TRBJ2-1 | TRBV6-4 | TRBD2
CAGSTLRKRGEQFF | TGTGCCGGCAGTACCCTCCGCAAAAGGGGTGAGCAGTTCTTC | few | TRBJ2-1 | TRBV6-2/TRBV6-3 | .
CASSLATSGGKHNEQFF | TGCGCCAGCAGCTTGGCGACTAGCGGGGGGAAACACAATGAGCAGTTCTTC | . | TRBJ2-1 | TRBV5-6 | TRBD2
CASSITGAPVDTQYF | TGTGCCAGCAGCATCACGGGAGCCCCGGTAGATACGCAGTATTTT | few | TRBJ2-3 | TRBV4-2 | .
CASSWDSPLHF | TGTGCCAGCAGTTGGGATTCACCTCTCCACTTT | . | TRBJ1-6 | TRBV12-3/TRBV12-4 | .
CASSYQGGGFNEKLFF | TGTGCCAGCAGCTACCAGGGTGGGGGTTTCAATGAAAAACTGTTTTTT | . | TRBJ1-4 | TRBV7-2 | .
CASSSQPSYEQYF | TGTGCCAGCAGCTCTCAACCCTCCTACGAGCAGTACTTC | few | TRBJ2-7 | TRBV28 | .
CSAPGTGNLNAEAFF | TGCAGTGCTCCCGGGACAGGGAACCTCAATGCTGAAGCTTTCTTT | . | TRBJ1-1 | TRBV20-1 | TRBD1
CSAKGTSGRLPYNEQFF | TGCAGTGCTAAAGGGACTAGCGGGAGGCTCCCTTACAATGAGCAGTTCTTC | few | TRBJ2-1 | TRBV20-1 | TRBD2
CASSLERSTDTQYF | TGCGCCAGCAGCTTGGAGCGTAGCACAGATACGCAGTATTTT | many | TRBJ2-3 | TRBV5-1 | .
CASSPNRDYLLEQYF | TGTGCCAGCAGCCCGAACCGGGACTATCTCTTGGAGCAGTACTTC | . | TRBJ2-7 | TRBV3-1 | TRBD2
CSVTAGTDTQYF | TGCAGTGTGACGGCGGGCACAGATACGCAGTATTTT | few | TRBJ2-3 | TRBV20-1 | .
CASSLDPGQGEPLRMEQYF | TGCGCCAGCAGCTTGGACCCAGGACAGGGCGAACCCCTAAGAATGGAGCAGTACTTC | few | TRBJ2-7 | TRBV5-1 | TRBD1
CSASRLAGQSYEQYF | TGCAGCGCCTCCCGGCTAGCGGGCCAATCCTACGAGCAGTACTTC | few | TRBJ2-7 | TRBV29-1 | TRBD2
CASSAGRLAETYEQYF | TGTGCCAGCAGCGCAGGGCGGCTAGCGGAGACCTACGAGCAGTACTTC | . | TRBJ2-7 | TRBV4-2 | TRBD2
CASSAHTDRAWETQYF | TGTGCCAGCAGCGCCCACACCGACAGGGCATGGGAGACCCAGTACTTC | . | TRBJ2-5 | TRBV7-8 | TRBD1
CASSLDLVTGGNQPQHF | TGTGCCAGCAGCTTAGATCTGGTGACAGGGGGCAATCAGCCCCAGCATTTT | . | TRBJ1-5 | TRBV11-2 | TRBD1
CASSPSGTYDNEQFF | TGTGCCAGCAGCCCTTCTGGGACTTACGACAATGAGCAGTTCTTC | . | TRBJ2-1 | TRBV6-6 | .
CASSHRGDYGYTF | TGCGCCAGCAGTCACAGGGGGGACTATGGCTACACCTTC | . | TRBJ1-2 | TRBV5-1 | TRBD1
CASSGSVIQETQYF | TGTGCCAGCAGTGGATCAGTGATCCAAGAGACCCAGTACTTC | few | TRBJ2-5 | TRBV2 | .
CASSPGLAGGPGNNEQLF | TGCGCCAGCAGCCCGGGACTAGCGGGAGGGCCTGGGAACAATGAGCAGCTCTTC | . | TRBJ2-1 | TRBV5-1 | TRBD2
CASSPPVPQETQYF | TGTGCCAGCTCACCACCGGTTCCACAAGAGACCCAGTACTTC | . | TRBJ2-5 | TRBV18 | .
CSATPLAGNTDTQYF | TGCAGTGCTACCCCACTAGCGGGAAACACAGATACGCAGTATTTT | few | TRBJ2-3 | TRBV20-1 | TRBD2
CSATGTSGTQETQYF | TGCAGTGCGACCGGGACTAGCGGCACCCAAGAGACCCAGTACTTC | few | TRBJ2-5 | TRBV20-1 | TRBD2
CASSFDSAYEQYF | TGTGCCAGCAGCTTTGACAGCGCCTACGAGCAGTACTTC | . | TRBJ2-7 | TRBV7-9 | .
CASSSVGGDNEKLFF | TGTGCCAGCAGCTCCGTGGGGGGCGACAATGAAAAACTGTTTTTT | few | TRBJ1-4 | TRBV11-2 | .
CAISDSGLAKNIQYF | TGTGCCATCAGTGATAGCGGTCTAGCCAAAAACATTCAGTACTTC | . | TRBJ2-4 | TRBV10-3 | .
CASSSWLADTTDTQYF | TGTGCCAGCAGCTCGTGGCTAGCGGACACCACAGATACGCAGTATTTT | . | TRBJ2-3 | TRBV3-1 | TRBD2
CASRGQGAQPQHF | TGTGCCAGCAGGGGACAGGGGGCTCAGCCCCAGCATTTT | . | TRBJ1-5 | TRBV28 | TRBD1
CASSLGHLTSGRGEQFF | TGTGCCAGCAGCTTAGGGCATCTGACTAGCGGGAGGGGTGAGCAGTTCTTC | once | TRBJ2-1 | TRBV7-9 | TRBD2
CATSASSISTDTQYF | TGTGCCACCAGTGCTAGTAGCATTAGCACAGATACGCAGTATTTT | few | TRBJ2-3 | TRBV24-1 | .
CSEVGGGDTQYF | TGCAGTGAGGTCGGAGGGGGGGATACGCAGTATTTT | few | TRBJ2-3 | TRBV20-1 | .
CASSPRTSEYNEQFF | TGTGCCAGCAGTCCGAGGACTAGCGAGTACAATGAGCAGTTCTTC | few | TRBJ2-1 | TRBV12-3/TRBV12-4 | TRBD2
CASSRTGVQPQHF | TGCGCCAGCAGCCGGACAGGGGTCCAGCCCCAGCATTTT | many | TRBJ1-5 | TRBV5-1 | TRBD1
CASSQQLAGVHEQYF | TGTGCCAGCAGCCAACAACTAGCGGGAGTCCACGAGCAGTACTTC | . | TRBJ2-7 | TRBV3-1 | TRBD2
CASRAYPGDSPLHF | TGCGCCAGCAGGGCGTATCCGGGCGATTCACCCCTCCACTTT | . | TRBJ1-6 | TRBV10-2 | .
CASSREKGEKLFF | TGTGCCAGCAGTAGGGAAAAGGGGGAAAAACTGTTTTTT | . | TRBJ1-4 | TRBV12-3/TRBV12-4 | .
CASSLTGGAGNIQYF | TGCGCCAGCAGCTTGACTGGCGGCGCAGGAAACATTCAGTACTTC | . | TRBJ2-4 | TRBV5-1 | .
CASSYALNTEAFF | TGTGCCAGCAGCTACGCCCTGAACACTGAAGCTTTCTTT | . | TRBJ1-1 | TRBV6-5 | .
CSARDPGGPGETQYF | TGCAGTGCTAGAGATCCGGGTGGACCAGGAGAGACCCAGTACTTC | . | TRBJ2-5 | TRBV20-1 | .
CASSLSSGGYTF | TGTGCCAGCAGTTTAAGCTCAGGAGGCTACACCTTC | many | TRBJ1-2 | TRBV12-3/TRBV12-4 | .
CASSDSTRGVTGELFF | TGTGCCAGCAGTGACTCGACCAGGGGGGTCACCGGGGAGCTGTTTTTT | few | TRBJ2-2 | TRBV6-4 | .
CASSSLLAGAETQYF | TGTGCCAGCAGTTCCCTACTAGCGGGAGCAGAGACCCAGTACTTC | . | TRBJ2-5 | TRBV28 | TRBD2
CASSQTGLSNTEAFF | TGTGCCAGCAGTCAGACAGGCCTATCGAACACTGAAGCTTTCTTT | . | TRBJ1-1 | TRBV12-3/TRBV12-4 | .
CSASTNSGPSYEQYF | TGCAGTGCCAGCACAAATTCTGGACCCTCCTACGAGCAGTACTTC | few | TRBJ2-7 | TRBV20-1 | .
CASSLLGATNEKLFF | TGTGCCAGCAGTTTACTAGGAGCAACTAATGAAAAACTGTTTTTT | many | TRBJ1-4 | TRBV28 | .
CASSLDTRFDEKLFF | TGTGCCAGCAGTTTAGACACCCGGTTTGATGAAAAACTGTTTTTT | . | TRBJ1-4 | TRBV6-5 | .
CASLSQPSSYEQYF | TGTGCCAGCCTCTCGCAGCCCAGCTCCTACGAGCAGTACTTC | few | TRBJ2-7 | TRBV28 | .